This T cell receptor beta chain appears in the sequencing data of a study of T cells after yellow fever vaccination. Germline CDR1 SQVTM, CDR2 ANQGSEA. This CDR3 comprises 19 residues. V lost 3 bases to trimming and J lost 4 bases; unmatched junction nucleotides: 13. There are a few counts of this clonotype. The antigen is undetermined. 5'RACE template switching generated TCR cDNA, adding a universal primer site and UMIs. TCRdb reanalysed the 5' RACE reads using MiXCR and keeps one entry per CDR3 protein. This table has around 260,000 distinct CDR3 sequences, about 5.2% appearing once. Findings of the study overall: Once the booster was given, most primary-vaccination clones reappeared, at just under 98% for CD4 and roughly 90% for CD8.

The starting material was CD4+ T cells sorted from PBMCs, obtained on the day of the yellow fever booster vaccination. The chain has TRBV29-1 and TRBJ2-1; TRBD2 matches 15 bases. This TCR came from a young man who received the YFV17D yellow fever vaccine. The CDR3 sequence: CSVDRGLAGGTAVYNEQFF. DNA for the CDR3: TGCAGCGTTGACCGCGGACTAGCGGGGGGGACCGCCGTTTACAATGAGCAGTTCTTC.